These T cell receptor beta chains were read from a single sample in a study of shared clonotypes between healthy human individuals. Clones were sequenced by immunoSEQ multiplex PCR, and TCRdb holds only the in-frame ones, with some missing. The repertoire has more than 2 million clones, around 95% of them found once; the top ten carry approximately 0.13%. Sequences were obtained from naive CD4+ T cells sorted from blood. These receptors all come from a man between 18 and 35 years old in good health. The CDR3 runs from the conserved cysteine through the conserved F or W. The order of the fields is J gene, clone size, V gene, D gene, CDR3 protein, CDR3 DNA. D genes are given only for firm matches. Clone size is shown for a subset of rows, as once, few, many or a class of expanded clone.

TRBJ2-3 | . | TRBV7-2 | TRBD1 | CASSSRGQKYF | TGTGCCAGCAGCTCTCGGGGACAGAAGTATTTT
TRBJ2-7 | . | TRBV30 | TRBD1 | CAWSLGQGPSYEQYF | TGTGCCTGGAGTTTGGGACAGGGCCCATCCTACGAGCAGTACTTC
TRBJ2-1 | . | TRBV6-1 | . | CASNKDSGYNEQFF | TGTGCCAGCAACAAAGATAGCGGCTACAATGAGCAGTTCTTC
TRBJ1-2 | . | TRBV29-1 | TRBD1 | CSGGGQGGGYTF | TGCAGCGGGGGGGGACAGGGAGGCGGCTACACCTTC
TRBJ1-1 | once | TRBV15 | . | CATSREPLRTGTEAFF | TGTGCCACCAGCAGAGAGCCCCTACGGACGGGTACTGAAGCTTTCTTT
TRBJ2-2 | . | TRBV2 | . | CASNKNTGELFF | TGTGCCAGCAACAAGAATACCGGGGAGCTGTTTTTT
TRBJ2-7 | . | TRBV12-2 | . | CASRSRVPSEQYF | TGTGCAAGTCGCTCTCGAGTGCCCTCCGAGCAGTACTTC
TRBJ2-2 | . | TRBV4-1 | TRBD2 | CASRPSGRNTGELFF | TGCGCCAGCAGACCTAGCGGGAGGAACACCGGGGAGCTGTTTTTT
TRBJ2-3 | . | TRBV7-2 | TRBD1 | CASSLALMRGPDTQYF | TGTGCCAGCAGCTTAGCGCTAATGAGGGGGCCAGATACGCAGTATTTT
TRBJ1-5 | . | TRBV7-9 | . | CASSEMGVNQPQHF | TGTGCCAGCAGCGAGATGGGGGTTAATCAGCCCCAGCATTTT
TRBJ2-1 | once | TRBV7-2 | . | CASSRRTNEQFF | TGTGCCAGCAGCAGGAGGACCAATGAGCAGTTCTTC
TRBJ1-4 | once | TRBV5-1 | . | CASSPGWAAINEKLFF | TGCGCCAGCAGCCCGGGGTGGGCAGCTATTAATGAAAAACTGTTTTTT
TRBJ1-4 | . | TRBV2 | . | CASSDRSATNEKLFF | TGTGCCAGCAGTGATCGCAGCGCAACTAATGAAAAACTGTTTTTT
TRBJ1-3 | . | TRBV6-5 | . | CASSYGSGSGNTIYF | TGTGCCAGCAGTTACGGGTCCGGTTCTGGAAACACCATATATTTT
TRBJ2-7 | . | TRBV5-1 | . | CASSFNTNYEQYF | TGCGCCAGCAGCTTCAACACTAACTACGAGCAGTACTTC
TRBJ2-1 | . | TRBV14 | . | CASSQATAYNEQFF | TGTGCCAGCAGCCAAGCGACAGCCTACAATGAGCAGTTCTTC
TRBJ1-6 | . | TRBV5-1 | TRBD1 | CASSGETGTNSPLHF | TGCGCCAGCAGCGGGGAGACAGGGACTAATTCACCCCTCCACTTT
TRBJ2-1 | once | TRBV7-9 | . | CAGTRTIEQFF | TGTGCCGGTACTAGAACTATTGAGCAGTTCTTC
TRBJ2-2 | . | TRBV6-5 | . | CASSSQRANTGELFF | TGTGCCAGCAGTTCCCAGCGAGCGAACACCGGGGAGCTGTTTTTT
TRBJ2-7 | . | TRBV28 | . | CASSRHGGVTYEQYF | TGTGCCAGCAGTCGCCACGGGGGAGTAACCTACGAGCAGTACTTC
TRBJ2-5 | . | TRBV18 | . | CASSSGVQETQYF | TGTGCCAGCTCGTCAGGGGTCCAAGAGACCCAGTACTTC
TRBJ2-7 | . | TRBV28 | TRBD1 | CASSFRDRGELGSYEQYF | TGTGCCAGCAGTTTCAGGGACAGGGGAGAGCTAGGCTCCTACGAGCAGTACTTC
TRBJ2-2 | once | TRBV7-9 | TRBD1 | CASSPSGQGTGELFF | TGTGCCAGCAGCCCCTCGGGACAGGGGACCGGGGAGCTGTTTTTT
TRBJ1-2 | . | TRBV9 | . | CASSEGPNYGYTF | TGTGCCAGCAGCGAAGGACCTAACTATGGCTACACCTTC
TRBJ2-3 | . | TRBV2 | . | CASSKTEPVITDTQYF | TGTGCCAGCAGTAAAACAGAGCCGGTGATTACAGATACGCAGTATTTT
TRBJ2-3 | . | TRBV7-2 | TRBD2 | CASSLEASGGGDTQYF | TGTGCCAGCAGCTTAGAGGCTAGCGGGGGTGGAGATACGCAGTATTTT
TRBJ1-1 | . | TRBV7-2 | . | CASSLEGGGAAFF | TGTGCCAGCAGCTTAGAAGGCGGAGGGGCTGCTTTCTTT
TRBJ1-4 | . | TRBV28 | TRBD1 | CASSLSGTGGLATNEKLFF | TGTGCCAGCAGTTTATCGGGGACAGGGGGCCTTGCAACTAATGAAAAACTGTTTTTT
TRBJ2-7 | . | TRBV14 | . | CASARTHEQYF | TGTGCCAGCGCGAGAACCCACGAGCAGTACTTC
TRBJ2-3 | . | TRBV29-1 | TRBD2 | CSASGLAGADTQYF | TGCAGCGCCTCGGGACTAGCGGGTGCAGATACGCAGTATTTT
TRBJ2-2 | . | TRBV5-8 | . | CASSSGTYANTGELFF | TGTGCCAGCAGCTCTGGGACATATGCGAACACCGGGGAGCTGTTTTTT
TRBJ2-7 | . | TRBV5-1 | TRBD1 | CASRPDREDEQYF | TGCGCCAGCAGACCGGACAGGGAGGACGAGCAGTACTTC
TRBJ1-1 | . | TRBV25-1 | . | CASSGGRAFF | TGTGCCAGCAGTGGTGGTAGAGCTTTCTTT